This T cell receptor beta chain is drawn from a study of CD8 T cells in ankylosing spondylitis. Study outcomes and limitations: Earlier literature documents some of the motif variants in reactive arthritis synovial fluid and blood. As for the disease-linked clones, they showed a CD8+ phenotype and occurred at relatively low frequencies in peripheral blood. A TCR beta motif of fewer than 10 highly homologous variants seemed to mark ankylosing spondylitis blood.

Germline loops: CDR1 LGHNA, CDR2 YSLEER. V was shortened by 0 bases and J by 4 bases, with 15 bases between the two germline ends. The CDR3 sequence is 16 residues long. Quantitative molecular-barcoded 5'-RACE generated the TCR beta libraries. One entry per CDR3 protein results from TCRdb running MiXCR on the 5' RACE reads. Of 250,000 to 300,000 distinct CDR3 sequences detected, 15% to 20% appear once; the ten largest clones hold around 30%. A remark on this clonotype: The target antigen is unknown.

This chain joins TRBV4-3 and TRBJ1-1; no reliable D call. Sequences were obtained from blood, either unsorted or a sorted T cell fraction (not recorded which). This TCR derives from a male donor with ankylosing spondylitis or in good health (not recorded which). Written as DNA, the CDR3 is TGCGCCAGCAGCCAAGATTACGACGGATGGAGCACTGAAGCTTTCTTT. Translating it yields CASSQDYDGWSTEAFF.